The 20 T cell receptor beta chains presented below share a single source sample, sequenced in a study of T cell responses to AZD1222 COVID-19 vaccine (dated by TCRdb to the early 2020s). Library creation used the immunoSEQ multiplex PCR assay. TCRdb re-hosts the immuneACCESS table, in-frame sequences only. Its copies lack some clones; in the studies checked, an unresolved V gene accounts for under half of them, and the cause for the rest is not known. Within this sample are some 170,000 clones, with roughly 92% of them counted one time only. Less than 2% of the sample is taken by the ten largest. The sample's time point label, decoded: about 28 days (+/-7) after the second vaccine dose. Here the sequenced sample was peripheral blood, taken 28 days after the second AZD1222 dose. The origin of the receptors is an adult who received the AZD1222 COVID-19 vaccine.

This rearrangement joins TRBV27 to TRBJ1-5; D is unclear. V lost 5 bases to trimming and J lost 2 bases, with 13 bases between them. The CDR3 runs 15 residues. Germline V gene sequence: CDR1 MNHEY, CDR2 SMNVEV (reference sequence). CDR3 region: CASSPRGLGNQPQHF. In nucleotides, the CDR3 is TGTGCCAGCAGTCCCCGGGGTCTGGGCAATCAGCCCCAGCATTTT.

The CDR3, as DNA: TGTGCCAGCGGGACGCGCGGGGATGGAACCGGGGAGCTGTTTTTT. The encoded protein is CASGTRGDGTGELFF. The chain recombines TRBV28 with TRBJ2-2; TRBD2 might be the D (6 bases). This CDR3 has 15 amino acids. The V gene lost 8 bases and the J gene lost 5 bases, with 18 bases spanning the gap. Germline CDR1 and CDR2: MDHEN and SYDVKM. Using reference TRBV28 and TRBJ2-2 for the parts outside the CDR3, the full variable domain is DVKVTQSSRYLVKRTGEKVFLECVQDMDHENMFWYRQDPGLGLRLIYFSYDVKMKEKGDIPEGYSVSREKKERFSLILESASTNQTSMYLCASGTRGDGTGELFFGEGSRLTVL.

The V and J genes are TRBV5-4 and TRBJ1-4, with unresolved D. Germline V gene data show CDR1 as SGHNT and CDR2 as YYREEE (reference sequence). This CDR3 has 13 residues. Trimming left V 0 bases short and J 3 bases short, with 3 bases between. This CDR3 is CASSLGANEKLFF. The DNA for the CDR3 is TGTGCCAGCAGCTTGGGGGCTAATGAAAAACTGTTTTTT.

This clone was picked up a small number of times. V gene TRBV18 combines with J gene TRBJ1-5, with D hard to call. V was pared by 5 bases and J by 7 bases, with 15 bases between. CDR3 size: 14 residues. Germline V lookup: CDR1 KGHSH, CDR2 LQKENI. CDR3 region: CASSGSGQGQPQHF. The CDR3 DNA reads as TGTGCCAGCTCAGGGTCCGGGCAAGGCCAGCCCCAGCATTTT.

The chain links TRBV11-2 to TRBJ2-5; D gene ambiguous. Trimming removed 5 bases at V and 0 bases at J, with 10 bases between. The CDR3 totals 14 residues. The germline V gene encodes CDR1 SGHAT and CDR2 FQNNGV. The CDR3 loop reads CASSLSVDQETQYF. CDR3 coding DNA: TGTGCCAGCAGCCTCAGTGTGGACCAAGAGACCCAGTACTTC.

This chain uses TRBV3-1 (or the pseudogene TRBV3-2) with TRBJ2-3; D unresolved. CDR1 is LGHDT, CDR2 YNNKEL, per germline (reference sequence). Trimming removed 4 bases from V and 0 bases from J, with 11 bases in between. The length of the CDR3 is 15 residues. The CDR3 region is CASSRNPRSTDTQYF. CDR3 bases: TGTGCCAGCAGCCGCAACCCAAGAAGCACAGATACGCAGTATTTT.

The chain is built from TRBV4-3 and TRBJ1-4; the D gene is possibly TRBD1 (6 bases). Trimming stripped 0 bases from V and 7 bases from J, with 15 bases between. The CDR3 runs to 16 residues. Per germline, CDR1 LGHNA and CDR2 YSLEER. This CDR3 reads CASSQDGTLAGEKLFF. The CDR3 DNA reads TGCGCCAGCAGCCAAGATGGGACACTTGCGGGTGAAAAACTGTTTTTT.

The V call is TRBV5-1, the J call TRBJ2-2, with D possibly being TRBD1 (6 bases). The germline V gene encodes CDR1 SGHRS and CDR2 YFSETQ. The V end was cut by 3 bases, the J end by 6 bases, with 12 bases between. CDR3 length equals 14 residues. The DNA of the CDR3 is TGCGCCAGCAGCTGGGGTACAGGGTCCGGGGAGCTGTTTTTT. This translates into CASSWGTGSGELFF. The full variable domain, its missing parts supplied by reference TRBV5-1 and TRBJ2-2, is KAGVTQTPRYLIKTRGQQVTLSCSPISGHRSVSWYQQTPGQGLQFLFEYFSETQRNKGNFPGRFSGRQFSNSRSEMNVSTLELGDSALYLCASSWGTGSGELFFGEGSRLTVL.

The chain has TRBV7-8 and TRBJ2-2; D gene ambiguous. CDR3 length: 15 residues. The germline V gene encodes CDR1 SGHVS and CDR2 FQNEAQ. The V end was cut by 3 bases, the J end by 8 bases, with 16 bases between. The CDR3 nucleotides are TGTGCCAGCAGCTTCCGTAGAGACCCTAGGGGGGAGCTGTTTTTT. Amino acids: CASSFRRDPRGELFF.

This clone has only one observation. The J gene is TRBJ1-2, the V gene TRBV18, with TRBD1 identical over 10 bases. V was pared by 2 bases and J by 4 bases, with 16 bases of the junction left unmatched. The CDR3 sequence is 19 residues long. Germline V gene sequence: CDR1 KGHSH, CDR2 LQKENI. The CDR3: CASSPGMTGGASSSYGYTF. CDR3 nucleotide sequence: TGTGCCAGCTCACCAGGGATGACAGGGGGCGCTTCCAGTAGCTATGGCTACACCTTC. Using reference TRBV18 and TRBJ1-2 for the parts outside the CDR3, the full variable domain is NAGVMQNPRHLVRRRGQEARLRCSPMKGHSHVYWYRQLPEEGLKFMVYLQKENIIDESGMPKERFSAEFPKEGPSILRIQQVVRGDSAAYFCASSPGMTGGASSSYGYTFGSGTRLTVV.

Turning to this clone: Other nucleotide sequences in the sample specify the same CDR3. V and J are TRBV7-3 and TRBJ1-1, with D hard to call. CDR3 length equals 13 residues. Germline V gene sequence: CDR1 SGHTA, CDR2 FQGTGA. Between the trimmed V and J ends, which lost 3 bases and 2 bases, there was a span of 7 bases. Here the CDR3 DNA reads TGTGCCAGCAGCTTCCGGGCAAACACTGAAGCTTTCTTT. This gives the protein CASSFRANTEAFF.

This chain joins TRBV3-1 (or the pseudogene TRBV3-2) and TRBJ2-1; TRBD1 matches 8 bases. This CDR3 spans 15 amino acids. The germline V gene has CDR1 LGHDT and CDR2 YNNKEL (reference sequence). V was clipped by 4 bases and J by 5 bases; unmatched bases: 7. The CDR3 sequence: CASSRLGTGNNEQFF. The CDR3, as DNA: TGTGCCAGCAGCCGATTGGGGACAGGTAACAATGAGCAGTTCTTC.

V usage is TRBV7-2 and J usage is TRBJ2-7, with D uncertain. The ends were cut back, 2 bases at V and 2 bases at J, with 7 bases in the middle. The CDR3 sequence is 13 residues long. Germline V gene sequence: CDR1 SGHTA, CDR2 FQGNSA. The CDR3 DNA follows: TGTGCCAGCAGCTTATACGGAACCTACGAGCAGTACTTC. Protein sequence: CASSLYGTYEQYF.

The genes are TRBV5-1 and TRBJ2-3; 10 bases match TRBD2. CDR3 length equals 16 residues. CDR1 is SGHRS and CDR2 is YFSETQ in the germline V gene. The junction had 11 bases not matched to a gene; V was cut back by 4 bases and J by 6 bases. CDR3 protein: CASSRSGGALADTQYF. The CDR3, as DNA: TGCGCCAGCAGCAGGAGCGGGGGGGCTTTGGCGGATACGCAGTATTTT.

A single count supports this clone. The J gene is TRBJ1-2, the V gene TRBV20-1; D is possibly TRBD1 (5 bases). Trimming took off 6 bases at V and 6 bases at J, with 11 bases between the two ends. Germline CDR1 DFQATT, CDR2 SNEGSKA (reference sequence). There are 11 residues in the CDR3. CDR3 region: CSASGGNGYTF. The CDR3 bases are TGCAGTGCCAGTGGGGGGAATGGCTACACCTTC.

The CDR3: CASSLFGGSTDTQYF. CDR3 coding DNA: TGTGCCAGCAGCTTATTCGGGGGTAGCACAGATACGCAGTATTTT. The chain carries TRBV11-3 and TRBJ2-3, with a weak D call TRBD2 (6 bases). CDR1 is SGHNT, CDR2 YENEEA, per germline. Trimming shortened V by 2 bases and J by 0 bases, and 9 bases separated the two germline ends. This CDR3 is 15 amino acids long.

The chain carries TRBV6-5 and TRBJ1-1; 7 bases agree with TRBD1. Trimming cost V 6 bases and J 4 bases; bases outside gene matches: 5. This CDR3 has 13 residues. CDR1 and CDR2 (germline): MNHEY, SVGAGI. For the CDR3, the DNA is TGTGCCAGCAGGCTGACAGGGAGCACTGAAGCTTTCTTT. Its translation: CASRLTGSTEAFF.

This clone appeared a few times. At one of its ends the junction is not consistent with the germline gene, which may arise from a read error. The V and J genes are TRBV7-7 and TRBJ2-2; 7 bases match TRBD2. CDR3 length: 15 residues. Germline values: CDR1 SSHAT, CDR2 FNYEAQ (reference sequence). CDR3 in DNA: TGTGCTAGCAGCCCAGGGAGGGTAAACACCGGGGAGCTGTTTTTT. The encoded protein is CASSPGRVNTGELFF.

This clone was picked up one time. J is TRBJ2-5 and V is TRBV6-5; D unresolved. This CDR3 has 12 residues. Between the trimmed V and J ends, which lost 6 bases and 2 bases, there was a span of 7 bases. Germline assignment: CDR1 MNHEY and CDR2 SVGAGI. The chain's CDR3 is CASSQSQETQYF. CDR3 coding DNA: TGTGCCAGCAGCCAGTCGCAAGAGACCCAGTACTTC.

This rearrangement joins TRBV30 to TRBJ1-6; the D is unclear. The V gene lost 3 bases and the J gene lost 0 bases, with 9 bases spanning the gap. This CDR3 comprises 15 residues. Per germline, CDR1 GTSNPN and CDR2 SVGIG (reference sequence). CDR3: CAWRLISSYNSPLHF. DNA of the CDR3: TGTGCCTGGAGACTAATTAGCTCCTATAATTCACCCCTCCACTTT.